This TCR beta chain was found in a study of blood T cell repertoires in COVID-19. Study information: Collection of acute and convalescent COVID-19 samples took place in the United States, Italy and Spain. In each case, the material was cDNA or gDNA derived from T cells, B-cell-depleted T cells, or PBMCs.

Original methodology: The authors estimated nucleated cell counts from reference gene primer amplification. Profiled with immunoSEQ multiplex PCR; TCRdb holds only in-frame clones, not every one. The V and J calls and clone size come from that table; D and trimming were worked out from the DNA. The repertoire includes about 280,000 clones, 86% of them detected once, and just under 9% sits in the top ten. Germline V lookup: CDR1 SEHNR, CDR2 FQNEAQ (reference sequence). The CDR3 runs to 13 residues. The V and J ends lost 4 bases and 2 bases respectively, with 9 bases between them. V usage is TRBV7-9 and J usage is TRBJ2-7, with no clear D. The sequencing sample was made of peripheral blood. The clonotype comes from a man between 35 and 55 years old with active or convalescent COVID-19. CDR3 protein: CASSSAGPYEQYF. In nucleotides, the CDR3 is TGTGCCAGCAGCTCCGCAGGTCCCTACGAGCAGTACTTC.